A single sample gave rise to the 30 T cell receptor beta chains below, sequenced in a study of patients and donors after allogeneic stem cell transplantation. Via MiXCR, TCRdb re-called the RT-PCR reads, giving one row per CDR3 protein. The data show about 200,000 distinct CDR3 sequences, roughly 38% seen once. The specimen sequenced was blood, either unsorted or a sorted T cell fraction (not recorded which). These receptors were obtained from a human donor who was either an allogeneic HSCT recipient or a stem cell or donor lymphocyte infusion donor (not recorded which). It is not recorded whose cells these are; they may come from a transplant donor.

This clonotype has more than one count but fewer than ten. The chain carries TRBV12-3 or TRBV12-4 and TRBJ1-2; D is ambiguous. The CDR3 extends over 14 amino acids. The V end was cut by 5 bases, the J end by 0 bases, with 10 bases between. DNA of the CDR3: TGTGCCAGCAGTCCGGGAACACCTAACTATGGCTACACCTTC. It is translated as CASSPGTPNYGYTF.

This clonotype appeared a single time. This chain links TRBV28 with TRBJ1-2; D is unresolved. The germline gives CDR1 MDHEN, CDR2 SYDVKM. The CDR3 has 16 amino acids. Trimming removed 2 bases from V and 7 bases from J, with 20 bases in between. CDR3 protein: CASSLPPSPGFSGYTF. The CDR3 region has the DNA TGTGCCAGCAGTTTACCGCCTAGCCCTGGTTTTAGTGGCTACACCTTC.

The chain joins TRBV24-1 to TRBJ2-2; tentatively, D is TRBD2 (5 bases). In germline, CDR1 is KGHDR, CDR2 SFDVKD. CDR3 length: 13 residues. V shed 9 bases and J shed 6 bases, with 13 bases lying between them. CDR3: CATGEGWAGELFF. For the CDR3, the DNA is TGTGCCACCGGCGAGGGATGGGCCGGGGAGCTGTTTTTT.

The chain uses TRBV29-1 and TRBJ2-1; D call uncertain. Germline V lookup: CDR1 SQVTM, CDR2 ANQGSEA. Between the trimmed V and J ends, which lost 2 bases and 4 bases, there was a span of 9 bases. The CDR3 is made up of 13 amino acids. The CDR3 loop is CSVETGLYNEQFF. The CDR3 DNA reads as TGCAGCGTTGAAACGGGCCTGTACAATGAGCAGTTCTTC.

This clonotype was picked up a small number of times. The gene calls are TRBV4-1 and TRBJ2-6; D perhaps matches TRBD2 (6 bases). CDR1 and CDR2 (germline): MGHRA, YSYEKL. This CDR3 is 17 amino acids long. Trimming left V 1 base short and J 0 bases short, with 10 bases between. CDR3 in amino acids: CASSQGRGSSGANVLTF. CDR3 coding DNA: TGCGCCAGCAGCCAAGGGAGGGGAAGCTCTGGGGCCAACGTCCTGACTTTC.

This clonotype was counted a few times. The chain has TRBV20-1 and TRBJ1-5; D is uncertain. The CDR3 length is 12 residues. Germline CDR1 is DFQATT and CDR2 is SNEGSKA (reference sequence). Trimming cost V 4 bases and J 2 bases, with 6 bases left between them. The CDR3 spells CSATAGNQPQHF. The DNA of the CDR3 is TGCAGTGCTACGGCAGGCAATCAGCCCCAGCATTTT.

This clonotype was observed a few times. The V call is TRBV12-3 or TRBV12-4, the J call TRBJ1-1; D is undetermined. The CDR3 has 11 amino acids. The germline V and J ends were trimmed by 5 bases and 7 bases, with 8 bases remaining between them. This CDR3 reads CASSVGFEAFF. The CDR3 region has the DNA TGTGCCAGCAGTGTGGGCTTTGAAGCTTTCTTT.

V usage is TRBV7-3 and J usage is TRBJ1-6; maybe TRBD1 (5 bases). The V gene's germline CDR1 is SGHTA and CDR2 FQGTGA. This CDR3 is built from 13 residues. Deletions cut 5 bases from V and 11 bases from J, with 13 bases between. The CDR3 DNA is TGTGCCAGCAGCGGAGGGGCAAGGGCACCCCTCCACTTT. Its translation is CASSGGARAPLHF.

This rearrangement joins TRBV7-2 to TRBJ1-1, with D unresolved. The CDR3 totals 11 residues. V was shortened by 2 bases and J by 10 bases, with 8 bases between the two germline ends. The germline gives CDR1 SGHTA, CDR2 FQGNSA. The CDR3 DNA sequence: TGTGCCAGCAGCTTATCGGCGATAGCTTTCTTT. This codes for CASSLSAIAFF.

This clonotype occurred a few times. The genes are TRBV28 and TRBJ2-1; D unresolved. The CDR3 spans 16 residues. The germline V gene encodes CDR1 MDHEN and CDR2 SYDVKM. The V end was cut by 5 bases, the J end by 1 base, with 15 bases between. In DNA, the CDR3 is TGTGCCAGCAGTAACCGAAAGGTTGTTTCCTACAATGAGCAGTTCTTC. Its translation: CASSNRKVVSYNEQFF. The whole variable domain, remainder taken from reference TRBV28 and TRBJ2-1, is DVKVTQSSRYLVKRTGEKVFLECVQDMDHENMFWYRQDPGLGLRLIYFSYDVKMKEKGDIPEGYSVSREKKERFSLILESASTNQTSMYLCASSNRKVVSYNEQFFGPGTRLTVL.

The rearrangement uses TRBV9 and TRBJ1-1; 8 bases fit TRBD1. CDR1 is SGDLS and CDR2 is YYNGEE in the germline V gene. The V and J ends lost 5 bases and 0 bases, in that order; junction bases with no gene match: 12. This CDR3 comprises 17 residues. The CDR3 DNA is TGTGCCAGCAGTCCTAGTGGAGGGGGACAGGTGAACACTGAAGCTTTCTTT. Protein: CASSPSGGGQVNTEAFF. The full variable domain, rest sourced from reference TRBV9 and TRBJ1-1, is DSGVTQTPKHLITATGQRVTLRCSPRSGDLSVYWYQQSLDQGLQFLIQYYNGEERAKGNILERFSAQQFPDLHSELNLSSLELGDSALYFCASSPSGGGQVNTEAFFGQGTRLTVV.

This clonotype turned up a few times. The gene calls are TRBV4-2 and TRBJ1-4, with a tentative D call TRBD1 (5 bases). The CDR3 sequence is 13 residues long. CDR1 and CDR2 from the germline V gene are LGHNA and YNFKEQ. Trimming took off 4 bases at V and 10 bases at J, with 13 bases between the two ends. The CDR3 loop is CASSRQEDRKLFF. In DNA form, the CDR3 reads TGTGCCAGCAGCCGGCAGGAAGACAGAAAACTGTTTTTT.

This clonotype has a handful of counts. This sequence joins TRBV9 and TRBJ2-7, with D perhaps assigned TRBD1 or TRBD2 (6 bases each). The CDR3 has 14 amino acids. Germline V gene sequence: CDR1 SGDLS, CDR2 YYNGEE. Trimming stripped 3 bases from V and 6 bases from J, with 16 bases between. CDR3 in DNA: TGTGCCAGCAGCGAGGGGGGAGCCCCGGGCGAGCAGTACTTC. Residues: CASSEGGAPGEQYF.

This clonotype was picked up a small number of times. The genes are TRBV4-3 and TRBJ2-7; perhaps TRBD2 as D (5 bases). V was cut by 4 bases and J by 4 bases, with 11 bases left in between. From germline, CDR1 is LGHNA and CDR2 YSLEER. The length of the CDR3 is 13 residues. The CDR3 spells CASSPTIGYEQYF. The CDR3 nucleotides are TGCGCCAGCAGCCCGACTATCGGATACGAGCAGTACTTC.

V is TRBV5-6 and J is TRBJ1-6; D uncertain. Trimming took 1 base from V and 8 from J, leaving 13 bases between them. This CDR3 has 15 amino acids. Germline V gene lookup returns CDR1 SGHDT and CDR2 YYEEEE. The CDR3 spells CASSLFGSFYSPLHF. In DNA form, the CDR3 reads TGTGCCAGCAGCTTGTTTGGGAGCTTCTATTCACCCCTCCACTTT. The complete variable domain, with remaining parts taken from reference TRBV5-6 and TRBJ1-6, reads DAGVTQSPTHLIKTRGQQVTLRCSPKSGHDTVSWYQQALGQGPQFIFQYYEEEERQRGNFPDRFSGHQFPNYSSELNVNALLLGDSALYLCASSLFGSFYSPLHFGNGTRLTVT.

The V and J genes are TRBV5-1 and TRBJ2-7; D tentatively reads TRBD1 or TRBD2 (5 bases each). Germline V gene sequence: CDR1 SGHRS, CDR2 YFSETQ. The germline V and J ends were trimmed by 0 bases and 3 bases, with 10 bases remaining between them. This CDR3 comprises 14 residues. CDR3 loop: CASSLVGPYYEQYF. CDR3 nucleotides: TGCGCCAGCAGCTTGGTGGGACCGTACTACGAGCAGTACTTC.

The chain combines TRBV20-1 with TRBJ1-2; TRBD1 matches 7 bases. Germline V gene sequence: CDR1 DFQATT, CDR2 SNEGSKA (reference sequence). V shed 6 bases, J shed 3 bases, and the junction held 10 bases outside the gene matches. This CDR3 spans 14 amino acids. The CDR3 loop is CSARKGAGYYGYTF. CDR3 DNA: TGCAGTGCCCGGAAGGGGGCCGGGTACTATGGCTACACCTTC.

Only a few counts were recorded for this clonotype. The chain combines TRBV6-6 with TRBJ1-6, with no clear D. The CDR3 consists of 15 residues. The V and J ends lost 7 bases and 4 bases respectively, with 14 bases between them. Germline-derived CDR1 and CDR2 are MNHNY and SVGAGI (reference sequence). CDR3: CASTDLRGYNSPLHF. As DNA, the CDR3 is TGTGCCAGCACTGACCTCAGAGGGTATAATTCACCCCTCCACTTT.

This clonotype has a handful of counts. In DNA form, the CDR3 reads TGCAGTGCAACCAAGGGGACGACCAATCAGCCCCAGCATTTT. Amino acid sequence: CSATKGTTNQPQHF. This chain uses TRBV20-1 with TRBJ1-5; the D gene is possibly TRBD1 (5 bases). With 6 bases removed from V and 3 bases from J, the gap between germline ends came to 15 bases. The CDR3 sequence is 14 residues long. Germline V gene lookup returns CDR1 DFQATT and CDR2 SNEGSKA (reference sequence).

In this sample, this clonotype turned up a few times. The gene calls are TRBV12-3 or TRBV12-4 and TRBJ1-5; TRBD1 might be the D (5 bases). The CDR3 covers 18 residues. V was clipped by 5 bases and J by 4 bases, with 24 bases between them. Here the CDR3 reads CASSRTLQAGKANQPQHF. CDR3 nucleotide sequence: TGTGCCAGCAGTCGCACATTACAGGCGGGCAAAGCTAATCAGCCCCAGCATTTT.

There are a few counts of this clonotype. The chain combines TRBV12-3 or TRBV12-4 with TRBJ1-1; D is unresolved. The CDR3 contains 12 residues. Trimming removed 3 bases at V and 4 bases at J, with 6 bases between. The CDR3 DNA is TGTGCCAGCAGTTTCCCCTCCACTGAAGCTTTCTTT. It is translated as CASSFPSTEAFF.

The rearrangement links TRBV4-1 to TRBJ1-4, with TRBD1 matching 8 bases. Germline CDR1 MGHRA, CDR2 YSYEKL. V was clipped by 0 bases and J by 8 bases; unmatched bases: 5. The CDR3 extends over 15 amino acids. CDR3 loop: CASSQEPQGEEKLFF. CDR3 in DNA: TGCGCCAGCAGCCAAGAACCACAGGGGGAAGAAAAACTGTTTTTT.

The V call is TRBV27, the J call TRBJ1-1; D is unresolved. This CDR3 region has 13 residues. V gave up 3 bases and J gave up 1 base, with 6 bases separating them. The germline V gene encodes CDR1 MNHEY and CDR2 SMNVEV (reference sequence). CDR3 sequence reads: CASSLLGNTEAFF. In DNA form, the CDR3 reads TGTGCCAGCAGTTTGCTGGGGAACACTGAAGCTTTCTTT.

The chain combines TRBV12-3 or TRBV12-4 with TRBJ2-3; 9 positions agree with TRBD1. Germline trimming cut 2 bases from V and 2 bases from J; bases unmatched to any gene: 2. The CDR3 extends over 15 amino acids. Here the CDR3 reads CASSLRTGDTDTQYF. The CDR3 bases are TGTGCCAGCAGTTTAAGGACAGGGGACACAGATACGCAGTATTTT.

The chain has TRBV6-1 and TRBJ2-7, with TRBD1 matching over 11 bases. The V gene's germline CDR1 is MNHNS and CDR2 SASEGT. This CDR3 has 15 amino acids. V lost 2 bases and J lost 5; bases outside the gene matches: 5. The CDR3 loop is CASSERTGGRDEQYF. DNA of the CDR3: TGTGCCAGCAGTGAACGGACAGGGGGCAGGGACGAGCAGTACTTC.

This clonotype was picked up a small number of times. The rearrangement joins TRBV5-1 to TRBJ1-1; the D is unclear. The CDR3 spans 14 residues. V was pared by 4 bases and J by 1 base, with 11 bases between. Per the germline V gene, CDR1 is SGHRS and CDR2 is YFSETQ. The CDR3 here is CASSADGQNTEAFF. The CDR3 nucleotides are TGCGCCAGCAGCGCGGACGGGCAGAACACTGAAGCTTTCTTT.

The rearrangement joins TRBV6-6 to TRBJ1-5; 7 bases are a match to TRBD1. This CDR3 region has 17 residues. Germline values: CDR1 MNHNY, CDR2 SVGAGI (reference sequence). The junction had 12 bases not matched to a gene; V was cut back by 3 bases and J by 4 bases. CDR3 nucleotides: TGTGCCAGCAGTTATCCCCCCACAGGGGAGCCGAATCAGCCCCAGCATTTT. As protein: CASSYPPTGEPNQPQHF.

The CDR3 spells CASSQERLKDTQYF. The CDR3 coding sequence is TGTGCCAGCAGCCAAGAACGGTTGAAGGATACGCAGTATTTT. The V and J genes are TRBV4-2 and TRBJ2-3; D is ambiguous. The CDR3 is made up of 14 amino acids. V was clipped by 0 bases and J by 6 bases, with 10 bases between them. Germline assignment: CDR1 LGHNA and CDR2 YNFKEQ.

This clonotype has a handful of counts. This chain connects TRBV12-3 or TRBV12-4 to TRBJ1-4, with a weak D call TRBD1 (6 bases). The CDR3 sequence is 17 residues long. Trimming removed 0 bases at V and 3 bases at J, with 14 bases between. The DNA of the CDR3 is TGTGCCAGCAGTTTAGCCCCCCAGGGGCTGTCTAATGAAAAACTGTTTTTT. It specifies CASSLAPQGLSNEKLFF.

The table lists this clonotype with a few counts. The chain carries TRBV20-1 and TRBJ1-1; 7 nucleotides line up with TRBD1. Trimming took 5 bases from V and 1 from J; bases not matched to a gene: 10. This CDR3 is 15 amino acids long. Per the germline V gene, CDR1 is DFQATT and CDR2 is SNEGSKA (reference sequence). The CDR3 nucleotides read TGCAGTGCTCCTTCCCGACAGGGAGGGAACACTGAAGCTTTCTTT. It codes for CSAPSRQGGNTEAFF.